Below are 21 T cell receptor beta chains sequenced from a single sample in a study of OX40 agonist ivuxolimab in advanced cancers. Produced via immunoSEQ multiplex PCR; TCRdb's table is partial and in-frame only. The data contain about 110,000 clones, less than 95% of them singletons. The sample in question was CD4+ or CD8+ T cells sorted from blood, obtained in a trial of the OX40 agonist ivuxolimab. These receptors were collected from an adult with an advanced solid tumor such as melanoma, head and neck, liver or kidney cancer.

The chain couples TRBV5-1 to TRBJ1-1, with D uncertain. CDR3 size: 14 residues. Trimming stripped 2 bases from V and 5 bases from J, with 13 bases between. CDR1 and CDR2 from the germline V gene are SGHRS and YFSETQ. The CDR3 is CASSLTTRATEAFF. CDR3 DNA: TGCGCCAGCAGCTTAACAACCCGGGCGACTGAAGCTTTCTTT.

The rearrangement joins TRBV28 to TRBJ1-3; 9 bases fit TRBD1. The CDR3 runs to 17 residues. Looked up from germline, CDR1 is MDHEN and CDR2 is SYDVKM. With V trimmed by 4 bases and J by 1 base, 8 bases remained unmatched. Here the CDR3 reads CASSYGQGFRSGNTIYF. The CDR3 DNA reads TGTGCCAGCAGTTATGGACAGGGGTTTAGGTCTGGAAACACCATATATTTT.

V is TRBV28 and J is TRBJ1-4; 7 nucleotides agree with TRBD1. The V gene's germline CDR1 is MDHEN and CDR2 SYDVKM. The ends lost 5 bases at V and 0 bases at J; junction bases unmatched: 9. The CDR3 loop spans 17 amino acids. CDR3 region: CASSLSLTGTTNEKLFF. CDR3 bases: TGTGCCAGCAGTCTATCTTTGACAGGGACAACTAATGAAAAACTGTTTTTT.

A remark on this clone: Distinct nucleotide sequences in the sample also encode this CDR3. The chain recombines TRBV28 with TRBJ2-5; D perhaps matches TRBD1 (5 bases). The CDR3 has 14 residues. The V end lost 4 bases, the J end lost 2 bases, and 11 bases lay between the germline ends. Germline V lookup: CDR1 MDHEN, CDR2 SYDVKM. The DNA of the CDR3 is TGTGCCAGCAGTTCAGGGCAGACACAAGAGACCCAGTACTTC. It specifies CASSSGQTQETQYF.

The genes are TRBV12-5 and TRBJ2-1; TRBD2 agrees at 7 bases. Per germline, CDR1 LGHNT and CDR2 FRNRAP. V lost 5 bases, J lost 4 bases, and 11 bases stayed unmatched. This CDR3 has 16 residues. Here the CDR3 reads CASGPPGTIGYNEQFF. The DNA for the CDR3 is TGTGCTAGTGGTCCACCCGGGACTATCGGTTACAATGAGCAGTTCTTC.

The rearrangement uses TRBV5-1 and TRBJ2-3, with TRBD2 matching over 16 bases. Germline V gene lookup returns CDR1 SGHRS and CDR2 YFSETQ. The CDR3 is 17 residues long. V shed 4 bases and J 4 bases; nucleotides not matched to a gene: 6. CDR3 amino acids: CASSMGLAGGQADTQYF. The CDR3 nucleotides are TGCGCCAGCAGCATGGGACTAGCGGGAGGGCAGGCAGATACGCAGTATTTT. Combining the CDR3 with reference TRBV5-1 and TRBJ2-3 gives the whole variable domain KAGVTQTPRYLIKTRGQQVTLSCSPISGHRSVSWYQQTPGQGLQFLFEYFSETQRNKGNFPGRFSGRQFSNSRSEMNVSTLELGDSALYLCASSMGLAGGQADTQYFGPGTRLTVL.

The chain is built from TRBV28 and TRBJ1-2; D is unclear. Trimming took 6 bases from V and 3 from J, leaving 11 bases between them. CDR1 is MDHEN, CDR2 SYDVKM, per germline. This CDR3 has 13 amino acids. In nucleotides, the CDR3 is TGTGCCAGCAGCAAAGCAGGTTACTATGGCTACACCTTC. This gives the protein CASSKAGYYGYTF.

The chain uses TRBV14 and TRBJ1-2, with 12 bases aligning to TRBD1. Trimming at V came to 2 bases and at J to 7 bases, leaving 8 bases not matched to a gene. This CDR3 has 16 residues. The V gene's germline CDR1 is SGHDN and CDR2 FVKESK. The CDR3 here is CASSQRPGQGASGYTF. CDR3 bases: TGTGCCAGCAGCCAAAGGCCGGGACAGGGGGCGAGTGGCTACACCTTC.

This rearrangement joins TRBV19 to TRBJ1-5; D remains unclear. Germline values: CDR1 LNHDA, CDR2 SQIVND (reference sequence). V lost 4 bases to trimming and J lost 5 bases, with 12 bases between them. This CDR3 comprises 14 residues. CDR3 in DNA: TGTGCCAGTAGTAGAGAGACCGCGGATCAGCCCCAGCATTTT. This sequence encodes CASSRETADQPQHF. The full variable domain, with the rest looked up from reference TRBV19 and TRBJ1-5, is DGGITQSPKYLFRKEGQNVTLSCEQNLNHDAMYWYRQDPGQGLRLIYYSQIVNDFQKGDIAEGYSVSREKKESFPLTVTSAQKNPTAFYLCASSRETADQPQHFGDGTRLSIL.

The V and J genes are TRBV10-3 and TRBJ2-3; unclear D gene. The CDR3 is made up of 11 amino acids. Germline V gene lookup returns CDR1 ENHRY and CDR2 SYGVKD. Trimming took off 8 bases at V and 6 bases at J, with 9 bases between the two ends. Here the CDR3 DNA reads TGTGCCATCGCAGGTGGGGATACGCAGTATTTT. It is translated as CAIAGGDTQYF.

The chain is built from TRBV5-1 and TRBJ2-7; 10 bases are shared with TRBD1. The CDR3 has 18 amino acids. Germline V gene data show CDR1 as SGHRS and CDR2 as YFSETQ. J was trimmed by 0 bases and V by 4 bases; bases with no gene match: 13. CDR3 nucleotide sequence: TGCGCCAGCAGCCTTACCGGGACAGGGGCCGCTAGCTCCTACGAGCAGTACTTC. Its translation is CASSLTGTGAASSYEQYF.

This clone was counted only a few times. The chain links TRBV7-2 to TRBJ1-2; no firm D call. The CDR3 runs 14 residues. Per germline, CDR1 SGHTA and CDR2 FQGNSA. The germline V and J ends were trimmed by 2 bases and 4 bases, with 11 bases remaining between them. The DNA of the CDR3 is TGTGCCAGCAGCTTATCGGCCGCGGGCTATGGCTACACCTTC. This codes for CASSLSAAGYGYTF.

The chain is built from TRBV11-2 and TRBJ2-3; 7 nucleotides match TRBD2. CDR3 length: 16 residues. After removal of 1 base from V and 5 bases from J, the junction contained 9 bases not matched to a gene. Germline loops: CDR1 SGHAT, CDR2 FQNNGV. This CDR3 reads CASSLVGGLVGDTQYF. DNA of the CDR3: TGTGCCAGCAGCTTAGTCGGCGGACTAGTAGGAGATACGCAGTATTTT.

This clone was observed a single time. This rearrangement joins TRBV5-1 to TRBJ2-1; 9 nucleotides match TRBD1. Germline assignment: CDR1 SGHRS and CDR2 YFSETQ. The V gene end was trimmed by 4 bases and the J gene end by 7 bases; junction bases not matched to a gene: 12. The CDR3 is made up of 16 amino acids. CDR3 sequence (DNA): TGCGCCAGCAGCACCGGGTACAGGGGGCGCGAGAATGAGCAGTTCTTC. Its translation: CASSTGYRGRENEQFF.

The V and J genes are TRBV28 and TRBJ1-2; maybe TRBD1 (6 bases). V lost 5 bases and J 2 bases, leaving 15 bases between the germline ends. Germline values: CDR1 MDHEN, CDR2 SYDVKM. The CDR3 extends over 15 amino acids. CDR3 in DNA: TGTGCCAGCAGTACCCTCCTAAGGGGGAACTATGGCTACACCTTC. Residues: CASSTLLRGNYGYTF.

The chain links TRBV27 to TRBJ1-6; 9 bases are shared with TRBD1. The CDR3 sequence is 15 residues long. Trimming took 2 bases from V and 15 from J; bases not matched to a gene: 11. From germline, CDR1 is MNHEY and CDR2 SMNVEV (reference sequence). CDR3 sequence (DNA): TGTGCCAGCAGTTTACTCCGGGACAGGGCCCCGGTCCTCCACTTT. Its protein is CASSLLRDRAPVLHF.

This clone is a singleton in its sample. This chain joins TRBV4-1 and TRBJ1-5; D is uncertain. This CDR3 region has 16 residues. CDR1 and CDR2 from the germline V gene are MGHRA and YSYEKL. The ends were cut back, 0 bases at V and 0 bases at J, with 9 bases in the middle. Here the CDR3 DNA reads TGCGCCAGCAGCCAAGATTTCCGCCCTAGCAATCAGCCCCAGCATTTT. This gives the protein CASSQDFRPSNQPQHF.

The chain employs TRBV6-5 and TRBJ1-1, with no clear D. Germline CDR1 is MNHEY and CDR2 is SVGAGI. Trimming pared 5 bases from V and 4 bases from J, leaving 8 bases between. This CDR3 region has 12 residues. The CDR3 DNA reads TGTGCCAGCAGTGCCCCTGGCACTGAAGCTTTCTTT. It specifies CASSAPGTEAFF.

The J gene is TRBJ2-5, the V gene TRBV18; TRBD2 matches at 12 bases. Per the germline V gene, CDR1 is KGHSH and CDR2 is LQKENI. V lost 3 bases to trimming and J lost 5 bases; unmatched junction nucleotides: 7. This CDR3 spans 16 amino acids. The CDR3 bases are TGTGCCAGCTCACCCCGACTAGCGGGAGAGGGGGAGACCCAGTACTTC. This translates into CASSPRLAGEGETQYF.

The chain uses TRBV7-2 and TRBJ2-1; no clear D gene. This CDR3 has 15 amino acids. The germline gives CDR1 SGHTA, CDR2 FQGNSA. With 5 bases removed from V and 0 bases from J, the gap between germline ends came to 11 bases. The CDR3 sequence: CASSPGGDSYNEQFF. The CDR3 DNA sequence: TGTGCCAGCAGCCCTGGTGGGGACTCCTACAATGAGCAGTTCTTC. Looking up the rest from reference TRBV7-2 and TRBJ2-1 gives the full variable domain: GAGVSQSPSNKVTEKGKDVELRCDPISGHTALYWYRQSLGQGLEFLIYFQGNSAPDKSGLPSDRFSAERTGGSVSTLTIQRTQQEDSAVYLCASSPGGDSYNEQFFGPGTRLTVL.

V is TRBV7-9 and J is TRBJ2-1, with 9 bases lining up with TRBD2. This CDR3 region has 17 residues. Germline-derived CDR1 and CDR2 are SEHNR and FQNEAQ (reference sequence). V gave up 5 bases and J gave up 4 bases; unmatched junction bases: 12. The CDR3 bases are TGTGCCAGCAGCACGCTGGTTGGCGGGAGGGAATACAATGAGCAGTTCTTC. It yields the protein CASSTLVGGREYNEQFF.